This T cell receptor beta chain was recorded in a study of blood T cell repertoires in COVID-19. Study-wide context: T cells, B-cell-depleted T cells, or PBMCs supplied cDNA or gDNA.

Categorization into cohorts depended on clinical history that participants reported. With 2 bases removed from V and 9 bases from J, the gap between germline ends came to 14 bases. The germline V gene has CDR1 LGHNA and CDR2 YSLEER. This CDR3 contains 14 residues. How the authors handled the data: Estimation of nucleated cell counts was performed using reference gene primer amplification. Libraries were prepared by immunoSEQ multiplex PCR; TCRdb keeps only in-frame clonotypes and omits some of them. V, J and clone size reflect that table, while D and trimming were determined from the DNA. The table lists 150,000 to 250,000 clones, roughly 87% of them singletons, with 2% to 2.5% in the top ten.

The chain joins TRBV4-3 to TRBJ2-4; unclear D gene. Sequenced: PBMCs or T cells enriched from blood (not recorded which). The receptor was derived from a woman younger than 45 who had recovered from COVID-19. CDR3 protein: CASSQNRDLAIQYF. The CDR3 nucleotides are TGCGCCAGCAGCCAAAACAGAGATCTGGCCATTCAGTACTTC.